Presented here are 21 T cell receptor beta chains from one specimen sequenced in a study of early T cells in non-severe SARS-CoV-2 infection. MiXCR, applied by TCRdb to the 5' RACE reads, yields one record per CDR3 protein. This table holds 50,000 to 60,000 distinct CDR3 sequences, around 7% found once. The material was whole blood, obtained at baseline. Receptor source: an adult who was a healthcare worker with PCR-confirmed SARS-CoV-2 infection or an uninfected control (not recorded which).

This clonotype was counted many times. The chain has TRBV23-1 and TRBJ2-7; 11 nucleotides agree with TRBD2. TRBV23-1 is flagged as an ORF with uncertain function. The length of the CDR3 is 19 residues. Trimming cost V 0 bases and J 0 bases; bases outside gene matches: 10. The DNA of the CDR3 is TGCGCCAGCAGTCAATCGACCCTAGCGGGGGGCAAACGCTCCTACGAGCAGTACTTC. Its translation: CASSQSTLAGGKRSYEQYF.

The gene calls are TRBV15 and TRBJ2-3; D is ambiguous. This CDR3 has 12 amino acids. CDR1 LNHNV and CDR2 YYDKDF come from the germline V gene (reference sequence). The germline V and J ends were trimmed by 5 bases and 6 bases, with 9 bases remaining between them. Here the CDR3 DNA reads TGTGCCACCAGCTGGAAACGCGATACGCAGTATTTT. Protein sequence: CATSWKRDTQYF.

This clonotype was seen a few times. This chain connects TRBV20-1 to TRBJ1-1, with unresolved D. The CDR3 has 16 amino acids. In germline, CDR1 is DFQATT, CDR2 SNEGSKA (reference sequence). V was shortened by 6 bases and J by 0 bases, with 20 bases between the two germline ends. This chain's CDR3 is CSAPHPGRSMNTEAFF. Written as DNA, the CDR3 is TGCAGTGCACCCCACCCGGGCAGGAGCATGAACACTGAAGCTTTCTTT.

The table lists this clonotype with a few counts. V and J are TRBV11-2 and TRBJ1-1; the D is unclear. Germline lookup yields CDR1 SGHAT and CDR2 FQNNGV. There are 13 residues in the CDR3. V was cut by 5 bases and J by 7 bases, with 14 bases left in between. The CDR3 reads CASSLSQTSEAFF. Here the CDR3 DNA reads TGTGCCAGCAGCCTTTCCCAGACCAGTGAAGCTTTCTTT.

This clonotype has a handful of counts. The CDR3, as DNA: TGTGCCAGCAGCCCATGGGGGGAGAGCAATGAGCAGTTCTTC. This encodes CASSPWGESNEQFF. The chain joins TRBV6-5 to TRBJ2-1, with D perhaps TRBD2 (6 bases). This CDR3 is 14 amino acids long. Germline V lookup: CDR1 MNHEY, CDR2 SVGAGI. Trimming left V 6 bases short and J 6 bases short, with 15 bases between.

This clonotype was found many times. The CDR3 loop is CASSDDRDPSSQHF. The CDR3 nucleotides read TGTGCCAGCAGCGATGACAGGGACCCTTCGTCCCAGCATTTT. This rearrangement joins TRBV13 to TRBJ1-5; 7 nucleotides line up with TRBD1. Trimming removed 5 bases from V and 11 bases from J; junction bases left unmatched: 12. This CDR3 is 14 amino acids long. The germline V gene encodes CDR1 PRHDT and CDR2 FYEKMQ (reference sequence).

This clonotype has a count of ten or more. The rearrangement joins TRBV7-2 to TRBJ2-1; no reliable D call. In germline, CDR1 is SGHTA, CDR2 FQGNSA. The CDR3 runs to 15 residues. Trimming shortened V by 1 base and J by 3 bases, and 10 bases separated the two germline ends. The DNA for the CDR3 is TGTGCCAGCAGCTTAGAGGTGGGCCTCTACAATGAGCAGTTCTTC. Amino acids: CASSLEVGLYNEQFF.

This clonotype was seen more than once but under ten times. This chain links TRBV12-3 or TRBV12-4 with TRBJ1-3; D not resolved. The V and J ends lost 11 bases and 0 bases respectively, with 11 bases between them. This CDR3 comprises 13 residues. The CDR3 DNA is TGTGCCGAAGGACGGAGCTCTGGAAACACCATATATTTT. Protein: CAEGRSSGNTIYF.

This clonotype occurred a few times. V usage is TRBV27 and J usage is TRBJ1-2, with TRBD1 identical over 7 bases. The CDR3 consists of 13 residues. Trimming removed 5 bases from V and 6 bases from J; junction bases left unmatched: 6. Germline V gives CDR1 MNHEY, CDR2 SMNVEV (reference sequence). This CDR3 is CASSLDRANGYTF. For the CDR3, the DNA is TGTGCCAGCAGTCTCGACAGGGCGAATGGCTACACCTTC.

The chain uses TRBV5-6 and TRBJ1-2; D is unresolved. The V end was cut by 4 bases, the J end by 9 bases, with 16 bases between. This CDR3 spans 13 amino acids. CDR1 and CDR2 from the germline V gene are SGHDT and YYEEEE. In nucleotides, the CDR3 is TGTGCCAGCAGCCCCCCCACGTTTTCGAGCTACACCTTC. This codes for CASSPPTFSSYTF.

This clonotype was seen at least ten times. V usage is TRBV20-1 and J usage is TRBJ2-3; 10 bases match TRBD1. V lost 3 bases and J lost 4; bases outside the gene matches: 4. Germline CDR1 reads DFQATT; CDR2 reads SNEGSKA (reference sequence). The CDR3 totals 14 residues. The CDR3, as DNA: TGCAGTGCTAGGCGACAGGGGGCATCAGATACGCAGTATTTT. The encoded protein is CSARRQGASDTQYF.

The genes are TRBV4-1 and TRBJ2-1; D is uncertain. Germline CDR1 is MGHRA and CDR2 is YSYEKL. This CDR3 spans 14 amino acids. The ends were cut back, 0 bases at V and 9 bases at J, with 12 bases in the middle. As DNA, the CDR3 is TGCGCCAGCAGCCAAGATCTGGCGATGGGTGAGCAGTTCTTC. Its translation is CASSQDLAMGEQFF.

This clonotype occurred a few times. The chain is built from TRBV7-3 and TRBJ2-1; D gene uncertain. CDR1 SGHTA and CDR2 FQGTGA come from the germline V gene. Trimming stripped 5 bases from V and 7 bases from J, with 12 bases between. The CDR3 extends over 13 amino acids. DNA for the CDR3: TGTGCCAGCAGCCTCCGGATGGGGAATGAGCAGTTCTTC. The encoded protein is CASSLRMGNEQFF.

The rearrangement joins TRBV12-3 or TRBV12-4 to TRBJ2-1; TRBD2 aligns across 10 bases. This CDR3 has 15 residues. Germline trimming cut 2 bases from V and 6 bases from J; bases unmatched to any gene: 4. The CDR3 is CASSLSGGAGNEQFF. In nucleotides, the CDR3 is TGTGCCAGCAGTTTAAGCGGGGGGGCTGGCAATGAGCAGTTCTTC.

This clonotype appeared many times. The CDR3 DNA reads TGTGCCAGCACCTTTGCGGGAGGAACCGGGGAGCTGTTTTTT. It specifies CASTFAGGTGELFF. This chain links TRBV12-3 or TRBV12-4 with TRBJ2-2, with 8 bases lining up with TRBD2. The CDR3 sequence is 14 residues long. Trimming removed 7 bases from V and 5 bases from J; junction bases left unmatched: 6.

The CDR3 protein is CASSFVGYTDTQYF. DNA for the CDR3: TGTGCCAGCAGTTTTGTGGGGTACACAGATACGCAGTATTTT. The chain combines TRBV6-2 or TRBV6-3 with TRBJ2-3; no clear D. The CDR3 spans 14 residues. Germline V gene sequence: CDR1 MNHEY, CDR2 SVGEGT. Trimming stripped 4 bases from V and 2 bases from J, with 10 bases between.

This clonotype was observed at least ten times. This chain connects TRBV29-1 to TRBJ2-1; D remains unclear. The V gene's germline CDR1 is SQVTM and CDR2 ANQGSEA. V gave up 5 bases and J gave up 5 bases, with 4 bases separating them. The length of the CDR3 is 10 residues. CDR3 sequence: CSVLNNEQFF. CDR3 bases: TGCAGCGTTTTAAACAATGAGCAGTTCTTC.

The table lists this clonotype with many counts. The chain combines TRBV5-1 with TRBJ1-2, with D perhaps TRBD1 (6 bases). This CDR3 is built from 13 residues. The ends were cut back, 3 bases at V and 5 bases at J, with 11 bases in the middle. CDR1 is SGHRS, CDR2 YFSETQ, per germline. This CDR3 reads CASSWTAMYGYTF. The CDR3 DNA follows: TGCGCCAGCAGCTGGACAGCGATGTATGGCTACACCTTC.

This clonotype was seen ten or more times. The gene calls are TRBV29-1 and TRBJ2-1; TRBD2 is a possible D gene (6 bases). From germline, CDR1 is SQVTM and CDR2 ANQGSEA. This CDR3 contains 10 residues. CDR3 DNA: TGCAGTATTGGGACTAATGAGCAGTTCTTC. Protein product: CSIGTNEQFF.

In this sample, this clonotype turned up many times. The chain uses TRBV7-2 and TRBJ2-3; D call uncertain. The CDR3 sequence is 13 residues long. V was pared by 1 base and J by 4 bases, with 6 bases between. Germline V gene data show CDR1 as SGHTA and CDR2 as FQGNSA. The CDR3 DNA sequence: TGTGCCAGCAGCTTAGGGCCGGCAGATACGCAGTATTTT. Residues: CASSLGPADTQYF. The full variable domain, its missing parts supplied by reference TRBV7-2 and TRBJ2-3, is GAGVSQSPSNKVTEKGKDVELRCDPISGHTALYWYRQSLGQGLEFLIYFQGNSAPDKSGLPSDRFSAERTGGSVSTLTIQRTQQEDSAVYLCASSLGPADTQYFGPGTRLTVL.

This clonotype was seen at least ten times. The V call is TRBV11-2, the J call TRBJ2-5; D is uncertain. Trimming cost V 5 bases and J 5 bases, with 9 bases left between them. The germline V gene has CDR1 SGHAT and CDR2 FQNNGV. The CDR3 extends over 12 amino acids. CDR3: CASSPNMETQYF. The DNA of the CDR3 is TGTGCCAGCAGCCCAAACATGGAGACCCAGTACTTC.